The source of this T cell receptor (beta chain) is a study of naive and memory T cell subsets (dated by TCRdb to 2017 to 2019). Turning to the overall study: In the figure summarizing the skin biopsy and whole blood samples, roughly 10 blood donors, 7 tuberculin skin test biopsies and 3 saline control biopsies were reported. Skin biopsies were taken from tuberculin skin test sites or from saline-injected control sites and were processed for RNA extraction as described before. PCR2 was typically a SYBR Green qPCR stopped at a set threshold; low-input samples could instead use end-point PCR (around 6 cycles). General conclusions and limits of the study: Both types of skin biopsy reportedly yielded TCR sequences, though far more TCRs came from tuberculin skin test sites. The larger number of TCRs at tuberculin skin test sites was interpreted as T cell infiltration of a delayed type IV hypersensitivity reaction. The potential sensitivity of the RNA-based method to TCR transcript changes with T cell activation and differentiation was acknowledged. Details of skin biopsy collection and RNA processing were not given in the paper but were referenced to earlier studies.

The sample's treatment or condition, from its label and the paper: skin biopsy from PPD injection site in Mantoux-positive individual. The study described a robust, sensitive protocol for amplifying, sequencing and analyzing TCRs, using 3' ligation of a UMI-containing oligonucleotide to TCR cDNA. In individuals with a positive Mantoux test, tuberculin skin test biopsies were taken from sites that had been injected with PPD. Before reverse transcription, total RNA that had not been cell sorted was treated with RQ1 DNase, with a target input of about 1 to 1000 ng. Skin biopsy and whole blood libraries were made to test pipeline robustness in samples where T cells form a minority population. Receptors were amplified or captured by UMI-ligation and nested PCR. The ligated cDNA was amplified in four rounds of PCR with nested alpha and beta constant region primers together with the SP2 primer. For the blood and skin samples, reverse transcription of TCR RNA was done with SuperScript IV along with alpha and beta constant region primers. T4 RNA ligase 1 was used to ligate an oligonucleotide containing the Illumina SP2 primer and a UMI to the 3' end of the cDNA. To prevent hairpin formation, the 12-nucleotide UMI was made up of two random hexamers with an eight-base spacer between them. From the second PCR onward, TCR alpha and beta chain libraries were processed separately and dual indexed for multiplexing. After pooling, the indexed libraries were analyzed by capillary electrophoresis and sequenced on either an Illumina MiSeq or NextSeq. Libraries were spiked with PhiX DNA at roughly 4.5-7% so that base diversity was increased and cluster recognition was improved. Per the original workflow: UMIs were extracted from read 2 by Demultiplexor and combined with the TCR sequence from read 1, and reads were split according to sample indices. V and J genes and V-J junctions were identified by Decombinator, and each TCR was assigned a five-part identifier that included V and J deletions. Collapsinator used UMIs to correct sequencing errors and PCR amplification heterogeneity, yielding UMI-based abundance per TCR. CDR3Translator converted identifiers to nucleotide sequence, translated to amino acids, and extracted CDR3 regions using terminal motifs. After normalization to the amount of input RNA, error-corrected alpha and beta TCR counts from blood and skin were compared. TCRdb reran the public reads through fastp at Q25 and MiXCR, keeping productive beta chains. When rows share a CDR3 protein, they turn into one entry using the most common DNA and genes. In this record, the V and J calls reflect TCRdb's handling and not the investigators' own analysis. The sample records 30,000 to 35,000 distinct CDR3 sequences, approximately 7.1% of which are singletons. The leading ten clones occupy approximately 3% of the sample.

V loses 2 bases of germline sequence and J loses 2 bases, and the interval between the two ends is 9 bases. Including the terminal cysteine and phenylalanine, the CDR3 comprises 14 residues. Of the read, only the CDR3 DNA is kept; its 42 bases are in frame from base 1. According to the germline V gene, CDR1 reads MGHRA and CDR2 reads YSYEKL. This clonotype was seen at least ten times. The antigen it recognizes is unknown. Per-base quality was not reported, and no clone a single base away is much larger than it. The chain joins TRBV4-1 to TRBJ2-5, and perhaps TRBD1 as D gene, on 6 matching bases. This TCR came from an adult in good health. The source was skin, collected from a tuberculin skin test site. The DNA sequence follows: TGCGCCAGCAGCCAACTAAGGGGGCAAGAGACCCAGTACTTC. It specifies CASSQLRGQETQYF.